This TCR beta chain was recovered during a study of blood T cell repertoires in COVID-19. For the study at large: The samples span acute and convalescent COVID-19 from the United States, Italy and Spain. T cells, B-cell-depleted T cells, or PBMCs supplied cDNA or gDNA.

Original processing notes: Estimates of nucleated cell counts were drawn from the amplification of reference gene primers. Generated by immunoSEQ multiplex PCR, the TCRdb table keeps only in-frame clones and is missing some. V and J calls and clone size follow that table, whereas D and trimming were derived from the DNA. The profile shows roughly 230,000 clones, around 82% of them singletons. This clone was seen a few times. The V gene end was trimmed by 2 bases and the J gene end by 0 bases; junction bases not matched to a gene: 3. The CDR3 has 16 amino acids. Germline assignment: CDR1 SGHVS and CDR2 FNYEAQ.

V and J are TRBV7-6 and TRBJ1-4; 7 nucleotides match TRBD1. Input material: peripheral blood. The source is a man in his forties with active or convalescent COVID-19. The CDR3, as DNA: TGTGCCAGCAGCTTACAGGGGGGTGCAACTAATGAAAAACTGTTTTTT. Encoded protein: CASSLQGGATNEKLFF.